The clone carrying this T cell receptor beta chain has just one count. The sample comes from a study of blood T cell repertoires in COVID-19. The protocol was immunoSEQ multiplex PCR, while the TCRdb copy is restricted to in-frame clones and leaves out a portion. The repertoire holds under 300,000 clones, under 85% seen once, with about 2% in the top ten. Per the germline V gene, CDR1 is MNHEY and CDR2 is SVGAGI. The junction had 1 base not matched to a gene; V was cut back by 7 bases and J by 0 bases. The CDR3 length is 14 residues. Source material: peripheral blood. This clonotype was obtained from a man aged 25 to 40 who had recovered from COVID-19. The chain uses TRBV6-5 and TRBJ2-2; 8 bases map to TRBD1. In nucleotides, the CDR3 is TGTGCCAGCAAGGACAGGGCGAACACCGGGGAGCTGTTTTTT. Its translation is CASKDRANTGELFF.